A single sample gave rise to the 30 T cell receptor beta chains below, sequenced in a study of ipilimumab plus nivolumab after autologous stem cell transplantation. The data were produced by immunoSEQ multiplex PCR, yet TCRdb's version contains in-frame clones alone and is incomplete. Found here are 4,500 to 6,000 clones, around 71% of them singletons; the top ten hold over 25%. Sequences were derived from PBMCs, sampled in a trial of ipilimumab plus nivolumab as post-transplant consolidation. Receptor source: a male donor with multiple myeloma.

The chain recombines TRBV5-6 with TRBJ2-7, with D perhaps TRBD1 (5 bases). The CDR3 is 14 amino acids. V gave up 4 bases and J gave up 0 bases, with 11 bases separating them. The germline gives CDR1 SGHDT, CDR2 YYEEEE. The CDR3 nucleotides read TGTGCCAGCAGCCTTCAGGGTTACTCCTACGAGCAGTACTTC. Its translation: CASSLQGYSYEQYF.

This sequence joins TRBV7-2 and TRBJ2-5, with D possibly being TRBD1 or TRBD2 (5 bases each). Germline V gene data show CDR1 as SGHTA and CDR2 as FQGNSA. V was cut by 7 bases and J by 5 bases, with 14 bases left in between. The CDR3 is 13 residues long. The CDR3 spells CASTGTSGETQYF. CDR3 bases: TGTGCCAGCACCGGGACCTCGGGGGAGACCCAGTACTTC. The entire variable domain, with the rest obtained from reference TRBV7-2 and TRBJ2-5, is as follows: GAGVSQSPSNKVTEKGKDVELRCDPISGHTALYWYRQSLGQGLEFLIYFQGNSAPDKSGLPSDRFSAERTGGSVSTLTIQRTQQEDSAVYLCASTGTSGETQYFGPGTRLLVL.

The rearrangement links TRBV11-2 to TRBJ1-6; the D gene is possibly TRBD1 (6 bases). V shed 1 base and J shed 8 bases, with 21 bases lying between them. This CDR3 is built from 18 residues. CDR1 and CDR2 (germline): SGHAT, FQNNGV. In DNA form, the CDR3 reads TGTGCCAGCAGCTTAGGGCCAGGGACACTAAGGTCGCATTCACCCCTCCACTTT. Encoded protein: CASSLGPGTLRSHSPLHF.

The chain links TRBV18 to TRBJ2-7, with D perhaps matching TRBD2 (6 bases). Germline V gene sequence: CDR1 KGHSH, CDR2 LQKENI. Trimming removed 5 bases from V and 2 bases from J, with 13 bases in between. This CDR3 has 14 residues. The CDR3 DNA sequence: TGTGCCAGCTCATCCACCGGGAGAACCTACGAGCAGTACTTC. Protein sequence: CASSSTGRTYEQYF.

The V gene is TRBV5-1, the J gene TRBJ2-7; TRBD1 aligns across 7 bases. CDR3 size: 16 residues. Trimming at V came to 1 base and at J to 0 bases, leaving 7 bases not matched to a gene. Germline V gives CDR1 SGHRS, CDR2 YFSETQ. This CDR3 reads CASSLTPDRTSYEQYF. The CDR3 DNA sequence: TGCGCCAGCAGCTTGACCCCGGACAGGACCTCCTACGAGCAGTACTTC.

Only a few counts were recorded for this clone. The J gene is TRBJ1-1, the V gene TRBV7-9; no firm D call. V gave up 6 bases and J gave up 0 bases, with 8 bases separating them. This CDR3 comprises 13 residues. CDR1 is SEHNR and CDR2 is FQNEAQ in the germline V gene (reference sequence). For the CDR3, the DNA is TGTGCCAGCAGGTTACTAGTGAACACTGAAGCTTTCTTT. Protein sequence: CASRLLVNTEAFF.

This chain's CDR3 is CASSQDRDSGYTF. CDR3 sequence (DNA): TGTGCCAGCAGCCAGGACAGGGATTCGGGCTACACCTTC. The chain has TRBV7-2 and TRBJ1-2; 8 bases are a match to TRBD1. The V segment lost 5 bases and the J segment 8 bases; nucleotides outside the gene matches: 7. Germline V gives CDR1 SGHTA, CDR2 FQGNSA. The CDR3 runs 13 residues.

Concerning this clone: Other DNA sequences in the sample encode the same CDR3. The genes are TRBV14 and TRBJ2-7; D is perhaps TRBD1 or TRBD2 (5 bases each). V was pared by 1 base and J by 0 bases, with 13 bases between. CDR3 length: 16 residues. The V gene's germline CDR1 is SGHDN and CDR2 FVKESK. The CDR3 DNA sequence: TGTGCCAGCAGCCAAGCTGGGGGTTTGAGCTCCTACGAGCAGTACTTC. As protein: CASSQAGGLSSYEQYF.

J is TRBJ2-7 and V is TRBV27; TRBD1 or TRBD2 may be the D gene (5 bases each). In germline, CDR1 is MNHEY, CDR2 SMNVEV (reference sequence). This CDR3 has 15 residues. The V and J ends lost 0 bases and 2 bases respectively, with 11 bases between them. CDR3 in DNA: TGTGCCAGCAGTTTATCTGTTTGGGGGACCTACGAGCAGTACTTC. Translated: CASSLSVWGTYEQYF.

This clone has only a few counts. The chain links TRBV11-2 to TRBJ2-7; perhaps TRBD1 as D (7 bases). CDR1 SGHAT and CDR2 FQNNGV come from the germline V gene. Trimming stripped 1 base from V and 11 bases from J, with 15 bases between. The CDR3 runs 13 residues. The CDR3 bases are TGTGCCAGCAGCTTAGGTACTTTCAGGGGGGAGTACTTC. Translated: CASSLGTFRGEYF.

This CDR3 is CSAEDGDPTDTQYF. The DNA of the CDR3 is TGCAGCGCCGAAGACGGAGATCCTACAGATACGCAGTATTTT. The rearrangement uses TRBV29-1 and TRBJ2-3; D is uncertain. Germline V gene sequence: CDR1 SQVTM, CDR2 ANQGSEA. The V end lost 7 bases, the J end lost 3 bases, and 17 bases lay between the germline ends. This CDR3 is 14 amino acids long.

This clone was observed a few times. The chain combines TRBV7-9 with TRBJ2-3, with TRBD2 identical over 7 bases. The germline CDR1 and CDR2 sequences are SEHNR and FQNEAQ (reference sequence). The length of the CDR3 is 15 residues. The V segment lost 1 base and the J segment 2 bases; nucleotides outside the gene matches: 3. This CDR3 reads CASSLELAATDTQYF. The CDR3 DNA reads TGTGCCAGCAGCTTAGAGCTAGCGGCCACAGATACGCAGTATTTT.

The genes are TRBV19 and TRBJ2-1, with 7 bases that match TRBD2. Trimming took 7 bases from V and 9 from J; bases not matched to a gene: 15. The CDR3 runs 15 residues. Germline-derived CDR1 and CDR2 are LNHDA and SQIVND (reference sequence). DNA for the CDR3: TGTGCCAGTACCACCACCGAGCGGGATAGGACTGAGCAGTTCTTC. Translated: CASTTTERDRTEQFF.

The CDR3 here is CASSILGQAYEQYF. DNA of the CDR3: TGTGCCAGTAGTATTCTGGGACAGGCCTACGAGCAGTACTTC. The chain has TRBV19 and TRBJ2-7; 8 bases align to TRBD1. V shed 3 bases, J shed 2 bases, and the junction held 3 bases outside the gene matches. This CDR3 has 14 amino acids. Germline V gives CDR1 LNHDA, CDR2 SQIVND (reference sequence).

The CDR3 DNA sequence: TGTGCCAGCAGTTTATCCACGACAGGGGCCTACGAGCAGTACTTC. It is translated as CASSLSTTGAYEQYF. This sequence joins TRBV6-1 and TRBJ2-7, with 8 bases aligning to TRBD1. J lost 2 bases, V lost 5 bases, and 8 bases had no gene match. Germline CDR1 reads MNHNS; CDR2 reads SASEGT. The length of the CDR3 is 15 residues.

CDR3 residues: CAWSLGRFSGNTIYF. Here the CDR3 DNA reads TGTGCCTGGAGTCTTGGACGGTTCTCTGGAAACACCATATATTTT. The V and J genes are TRBV30 and TRBJ1-3; no clear D gene. Germline lookup yields CDR1 GTSNPN and CDR2 SVGIG (reference sequence). Trimming left V 2 bases short and J 0 bases short, with 11 bases between. The CDR3 has 15 residues.

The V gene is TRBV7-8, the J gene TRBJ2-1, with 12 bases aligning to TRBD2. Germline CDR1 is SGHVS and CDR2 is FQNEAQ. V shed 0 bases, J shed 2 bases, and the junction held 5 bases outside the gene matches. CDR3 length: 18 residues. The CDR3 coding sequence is TGTGCCAGCAGCTTAGCGTCTAGCGGGAGGGCCCCCTACAATGAGCAGTTCTTC. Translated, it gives CASSLASSGRAPYNEQFF.

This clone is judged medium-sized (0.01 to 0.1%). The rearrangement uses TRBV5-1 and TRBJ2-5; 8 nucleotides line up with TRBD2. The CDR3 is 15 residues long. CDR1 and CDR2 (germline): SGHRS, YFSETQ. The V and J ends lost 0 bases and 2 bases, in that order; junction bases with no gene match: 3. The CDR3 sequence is CASSLGSGVQETQYF. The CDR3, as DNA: TGCGCCAGCAGCTTGGGTAGCGGGGTACAAGAGACCCAGTACTTC.

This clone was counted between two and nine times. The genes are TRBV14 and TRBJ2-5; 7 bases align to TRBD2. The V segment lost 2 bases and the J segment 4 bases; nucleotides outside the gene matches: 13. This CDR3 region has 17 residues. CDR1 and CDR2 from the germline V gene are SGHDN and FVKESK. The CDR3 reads CASSQRDGGRLGETQYF. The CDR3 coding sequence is TGTGCCAGCAGCCAAAGGGATGGCGGGAGATTGGGAGAGACCCAGTACTTC.

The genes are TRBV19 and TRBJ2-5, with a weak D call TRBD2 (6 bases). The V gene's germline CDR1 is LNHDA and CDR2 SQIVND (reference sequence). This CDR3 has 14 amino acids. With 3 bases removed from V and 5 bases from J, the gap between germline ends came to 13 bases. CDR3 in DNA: TGTGCCAGTAGTATCGGAGGCCGGGAGGAGACCCAGTACTTC. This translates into CASSIGGREETQYF.

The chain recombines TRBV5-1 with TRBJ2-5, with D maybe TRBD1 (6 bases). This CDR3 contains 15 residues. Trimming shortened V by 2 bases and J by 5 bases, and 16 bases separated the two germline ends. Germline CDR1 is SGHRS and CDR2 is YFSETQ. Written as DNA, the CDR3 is TGCGCCAGCAGCTTCCGACAGGAGGCGAGGGAGACCCAGTACTTC. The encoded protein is CASSFRQEARETQYF.

CDR3 bases: TGTGCCAGCAGCGTTGGATCGGGGACAGCCTACGAGCAGTACTTC. Protein sequence: CASSVGSGTAYEQYF. The chain has TRBV9 and TRBJ2-5, with 7 bases identical to TRBD1. The end of the DNA aligns better with TRBJ2-7, so the J call may be wrong. Germline V gene sequence: CDR1 SGDLS, CDR2 YYNGEE. This CDR3 is 15 amino acids long.

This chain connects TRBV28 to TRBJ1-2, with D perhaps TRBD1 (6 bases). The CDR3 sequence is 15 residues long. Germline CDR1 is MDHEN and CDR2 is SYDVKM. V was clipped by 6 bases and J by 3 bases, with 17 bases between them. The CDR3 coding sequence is TGTGCCAGCAGCTCCCCAGGGGCAGGTGACTATGGCTACACCTTC. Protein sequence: CASSSPGAGDYGYTF.

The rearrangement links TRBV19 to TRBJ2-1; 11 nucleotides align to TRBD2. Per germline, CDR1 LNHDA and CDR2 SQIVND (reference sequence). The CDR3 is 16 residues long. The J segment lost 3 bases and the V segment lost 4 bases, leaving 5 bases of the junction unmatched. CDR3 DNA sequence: TGTGCCAGTAGTAGGAAACTAGCGGGGGACTACAATGAGCAGTTCTTC. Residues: CASSRKLAGDYNEQFF. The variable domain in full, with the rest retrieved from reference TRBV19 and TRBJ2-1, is DGGITQSPKYLFRKEGQNVTLSCEQNLNHDAMYWYRQDPGQGLRLIYYSQIVNDFQKGDIAEGYSVSREKKESFPLTVTSAQKNPTAFYLCASSRKLAGDYNEQFFGPGTRLTVL.

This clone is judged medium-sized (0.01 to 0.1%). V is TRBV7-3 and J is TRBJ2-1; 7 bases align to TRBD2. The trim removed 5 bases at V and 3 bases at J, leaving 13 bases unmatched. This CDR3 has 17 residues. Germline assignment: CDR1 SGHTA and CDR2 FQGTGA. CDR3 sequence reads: CASSKTAGEGLYNEQFF. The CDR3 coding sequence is TGTGCCAGCAGCAAAACTGCGGGGGAGGGCCTCTACAATGAGCAGTTCTTC.

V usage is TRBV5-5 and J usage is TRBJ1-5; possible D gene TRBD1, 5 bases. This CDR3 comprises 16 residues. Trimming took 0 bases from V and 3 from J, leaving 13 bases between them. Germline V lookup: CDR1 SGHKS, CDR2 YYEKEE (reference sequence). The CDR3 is CASSLGQGFANQPQHF. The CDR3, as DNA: TGTGCCAGCAGCTTGGGGCAGGGATTTGCCAATCAGCCCCAGCATTTT.

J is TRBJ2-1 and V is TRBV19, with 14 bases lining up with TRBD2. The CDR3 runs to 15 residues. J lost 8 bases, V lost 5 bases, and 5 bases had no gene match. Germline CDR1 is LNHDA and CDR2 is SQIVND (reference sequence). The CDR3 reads CASSLGLAGGDEQFF. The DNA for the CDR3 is TGTGCCAGTAGTCTCGGACTAGCGGGAGGCGATGAGCAGTTCTTC.

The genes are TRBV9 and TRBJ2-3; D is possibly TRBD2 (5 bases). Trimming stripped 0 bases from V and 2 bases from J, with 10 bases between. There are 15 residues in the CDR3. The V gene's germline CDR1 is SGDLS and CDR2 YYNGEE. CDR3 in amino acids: CASSVVSGVTDTQYF. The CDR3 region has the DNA TGTGCCAGCAGCGTAGTGAGCGGAGTCACAGATACGCAGTATTTT. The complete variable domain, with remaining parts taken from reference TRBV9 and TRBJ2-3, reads DSGVTQTPKHLITATGQRVTLRCSPRSGDLSVYWYQQSLDQGLQFLIQYYNGEERAKGNILERFSAQQFPDLHSELNLSSLELGDSALYFCASSVVSGVTDTQYFGPGTRLTVL.

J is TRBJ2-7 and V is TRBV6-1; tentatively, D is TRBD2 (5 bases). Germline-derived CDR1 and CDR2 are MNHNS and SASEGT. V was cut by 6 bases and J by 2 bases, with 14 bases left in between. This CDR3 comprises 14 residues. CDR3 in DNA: TGTGCCAGCAGCACAGAGGACTTTCCCTACGAGCAGTACTTC. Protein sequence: CASSTEDFPYEQYF.

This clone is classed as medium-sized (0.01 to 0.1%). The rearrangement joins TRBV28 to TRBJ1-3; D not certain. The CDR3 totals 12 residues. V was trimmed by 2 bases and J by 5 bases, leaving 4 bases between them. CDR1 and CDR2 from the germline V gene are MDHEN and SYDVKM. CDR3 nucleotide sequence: TGTGCCAGCAGTTTAGGGAGAAACACCATATATTTT. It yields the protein CASSLGRNTIYF. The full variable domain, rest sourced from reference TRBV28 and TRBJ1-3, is DVKVTQSSRYLVKRTGEKVFLECVQDMDHENMFWYRQDPGLGLRLIYFSYDVKMKEKGDIPEGYSVSREKKERFSLILESASTNQTSMYLCASSLGRNTIYFGEGSWLTVV.